The 18 T cell receptor beta chains given below trace back to one sample, sequenced in a study of control samples from healthy donors and cancer patients. Method: immunoSEQ multiplex PCR; TCRdb's copy keeps in-frame clones and lacks some. The sample consists of roughly 170,000 clones, roughly 92% of them appearing once. Sequencing was done on a sample of blood. Receptor source: a woman aged 18-35 years in good health.

The chain uses TRBV15 and TRBJ1-2; 9 bases are shared with TRBD1. Germline loops: CDR1 LNHNV, CDR2 YYDKDF (reference sequence). The CDR3 is made up of 17 amino acids. Losses at the gene ends were 0 bases for V and 5 bases for J; bases not matched to a gene: 10. The CDR3 reads CATSRDKGQGTTYGYTF. The CDR3 DNA follows: TGTGCCACCAGCAGAGATAAGGGACAGGGTACGACATATGGCTACACCTTC.

CDR3 nucleotides: TGTGCCAGCAGCTTATGGATAGGGGGGTCCACTGAAGCTTTCTTT. Translating it yields CASSLWIGGSTEAFF. The chain couples TRBV11-2 to TRBJ1-1; D may be TRBD1 (6 bases). Trimming pared 2 bases from V and 4 bases from J, leaving 14 bases between. The CDR3 length is 15 residues. Germline V gene sequence: CDR1 SGHAT, CDR2 FQNNGV.

On this clone itself: Other DNA variants within this sample encode the same CDR3. V usage is TRBV18 and J usage is TRBJ2-7, with 11 nucleotides matching TRBD1. The CDR3 has 14 residues. Germline-derived CDR1 and CDR2 are KGHSH and LQKENI. V shed 3 bases and J 2 bases; nucleotides not matched to a gene: 0. CDR3 protein: CASSPGQGAYEQYF. In DNA form, the CDR3 reads TGTGCCAGCTCACCGGGACAGGGGGCCTACGAGCAGTACTTC.

With respect to this clone: A junction end diverges from the germline sequence, so it may reflect a read error. This chain joins TRBV7-7 and TRBJ2-1; D is undetermined. The CDR3 has 18 residues. Germline loops: CDR1 SSHAT, CDR2 FNYEAQ (reference sequence). CDR3 coding DNA: TGTGCTAGCAGCTTAGCTCCCCCCAGGAGTGGCTCCTACAATGAGCAGTTCTTC. This translates into CASSLAPPRSGSYNEQFF. The full variable domain, with the rest looked up from reference TRBV7-7 and TRBJ2-1, is GAGVSQSPRYKVTKRGQDVTLRCDPISSHATLYWYQQALGQGPEFLTYFNYEAQPDKSGLPSDRFSAERPEGSISTLTIQRTEQRDSAMYRCASSLAPPRSGSYNEQFFGPGTRLTVL.

This clone appeared a few times. The chain uses TRBV7-3 and TRBJ2-7; TRBD1 agrees at 7 bases. The J segment lost 0 bases and the V segment lost 1 base, leaving 0 bases of the junction unmatched. This CDR3 has 14 amino acids. Germline CDR1 SGHTA, CDR2 FQGTGA. Here the CDR3 reads CASSLRDSSYEQYF. The CDR3 nucleotides are TGTGCCAGCAGCTTAAGGGACAGCTCCTACGAGCAGTACTTC.

The chain joins TRBV11-3 to TRBJ2-5; D is perhaps TRBD2 (6 bases). The germline gives CDR1 SGHNT, CDR2 YENEEA. The CDR3 extends over 15 amino acids. Trimming shortened V by 5 bases and J by 1 base, and 14 bases separated the two germline ends. The CDR3 DNA reads TGTGCCAGCAGCCCAACCTCGGGGGTCCAAGAGACCCAGTACTTC. It specifies CASSPTSGVQETQYF.

The rearrangement joins TRBV27 to TRBJ1-6; the D gene is possibly TRBD1 (6 bases). CDR3 length equals 14 residues. With 5 bases removed from V and 10 bases from J, the gap between germline ends came to 15 bases. The V gene's germline CDR1 is MNHEY and CDR2 SMNVEV (reference sequence). The CDR3 DNA reads TGTGCCAGCAGTGGGGAGACGGACAGATCACCCCTCCACTTT. It is translated as CASSGETDRSPLHF.

This clone was seen a single time. This chain uses TRBV29-1 with TRBJ2-1; 10 bases map to TRBD2. The CDR3 is 14 amino acids. After removal of 5 bases from V and 2 bases from J, the junction contained 3 bases not matched to a gene. The germline gives CDR1 SQVTM, CDR2 ANQGSEA. CDR3 in DNA: TGCAGCGTTTTGAGCGGGGGGGCCTACAATGAGCAGTTCTTC. Translation: CSVLSGGAYNEQFF.

The chain couples TRBV3-1 (or the pseudogene TRBV3-2) to TRBJ2-7; D ambiguous. Per the germline V gene, CDR1 is LGHDT and CDR2 is YNNKEL (reference sequence). The CDR3 runs 11 residues. Trimming took 1 base from V and 5 from J, leaving 3 bases between them. For the CDR3, the DNA is TGTGCCAGCAGCCAAGTCAACGAGCAGTACTTC. This codes for CASSQVNEQYF.

The chain is built from TRBV14 and TRBJ1-2; D remains unclear. The V end lost 0 bases, the J end lost 11 bases, and 10 bases lay between the germline ends. This CDR3 spans 12 amino acids. The germline gives CDR1 SGHDN, CDR2 FVKESK. This CDR3 is CASSQDRVSYTF. CDR3 coding DNA: TGTGCCAGCAGCCAAGATCGGGTTTCGTACACCTTC.

The chain is built from TRBV4-2 and TRBJ1-4, with D possibly TRBD1 on 5 matching bases. Germline CDR1 reads LGHNA; CDR2 reads YNFKEQ. The CDR3 covers 14 residues. The V gene lost 0 bases and the J gene lost 7 bases, with 9 bases spanning the gap. This CDR3 is CASSQDREIEKLFF. The CDR3 DNA sequence: TGTGCCAGCAGCCAAGACAGGGAAATTGAAAAACTGTTTTTT.

Concerning this clone itself: The junction departs from the called germline gene at one end, perhaps through a read error. DNA for the CDR3: TGTGCCAGCAGCTTTGACCGCGGGGCCCTCGGCGTCTTC. This gives the protein CASSFDRGALGVF. V gene TRBV7-2 combines with J gene TRBJ2-1, with D possibly TRBD2 on 6 matching bases. Per the germline V gene, CDR1 is SGHTA and CDR2 is FQGNSA. This CDR3 comprises 13 residues.

A single count supports this clone. The genes are TRBV11-2 and TRBJ2-1; TRBD1 matches at 8 bases. J gave up 0 bases and V 5 bases, and 3 bases lay outside the gene matches. Germline assignment: CDR1 SGHAT and CDR2 FQNNGV. The CDR3 spans 15 residues. The CDR3 protein is CASSATGGSYNEQFF. The CDR3, as DNA: TGTGCCAGCAGCGCAACAGGGGGCTCCTACAATGAGCAGTTCTTC.

The rearrangement uses TRBV5-1 and TRBJ1-6; D not resolved. V was shortened by 6 bases and J by 8 bases, with 15 bases between the two germline ends. The CDR3 is made up of 14 amino acids. CDR1 is SGHRS and CDR2 is YFSETQ in the germline V gene. CDR3 in amino acids: CASKEESSYSPLHF. The CDR3 DNA reads TGCGCCAGCAAGGAGGAATCATCTTATTCACCCCTCCACTTT.

J is TRBJ2-5 and V is TRBV11-2; the D gene is possibly TRBD2 (6 bases). CDR3 length equals 18 residues. Trimming removed 0 bases at V and 5 bases at J, with 22 bases between. Germline-derived CDR1 and CDR2 are SGHAT and FQNNGV. The CDR3 sequence is CASSLDRWRLGSQETQYF. The CDR3 nucleotides are TGTGCCAGCAGCTTAGATCGATGGAGACTAGGGAGCCAGGAGACCCAGTACTTC.

V gene TRBV6-5 combines with J gene TRBJ2-1, with a possible D match to TRBD1 (5 bases). V lost 7 bases, J lost 0 bases, and 10 bases lay in between. In germline, CDR1 is MNHEY, CDR2 SVGAGI. This CDR3 is 14 amino acids long. The CDR3 coding sequence is TGTGCCAGCATCAGACAGATCTCCTACAATGAGCAGTTCTTC. This codes for CASIRQISYNEQFF.

This chain links TRBV4-2 with TRBJ2-3; D might be TRBD2 (6 bases). Germline V gene sequence: CDR1 LGHNA, CDR2 YNFKEQ. The V and J ends lost 5 bases and 1 base respectively, with 16 bases between them. The CDR3 totals 16 residues. CDR3 DNA: TGTGCCAGCAGCTTTATGGGGCGGGGCCGCACAGATACGCAGTATTTT. This codes for CASSFMGRGRTDTQYF.

This sequence joins TRBV4-2 and TRBJ1-1; D is uncertain. CDR3 length equals 12 residues. Germline V gives CDR1 LGHNA, CDR2 YNFKEQ. With 1 base removed from V and 3 bases from J, the gap between germline ends came to 3 bases. The CDR3 DNA reads TGTGCCAGCAGCCAAGCGGACACTGAAGCTTTCTTT. It encodes CASSQADTEAFF.